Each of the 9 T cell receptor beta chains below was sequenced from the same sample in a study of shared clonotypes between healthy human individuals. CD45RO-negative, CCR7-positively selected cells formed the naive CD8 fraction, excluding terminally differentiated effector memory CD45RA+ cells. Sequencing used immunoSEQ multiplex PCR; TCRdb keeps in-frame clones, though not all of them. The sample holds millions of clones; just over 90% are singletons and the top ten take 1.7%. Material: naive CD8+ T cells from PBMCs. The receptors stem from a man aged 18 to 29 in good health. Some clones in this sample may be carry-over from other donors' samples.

CDR3 protein: CATSRTGLEDEQYF. For the CDR3, the DNA is TGTGCCACCAGCAGGACGGGCCTGGAAGACGAGCAGTACTTC. The rearrangement joins TRBV15 to TRBJ2-7; no clear D gene. The V gene's germline CDR1 is LNHNV and CDR2 YYDKDF (reference sequence). Trimming removed 3 bases at V and 5 bases at J, with 14 bases between. The CDR3 loop spans 14 amino acids.

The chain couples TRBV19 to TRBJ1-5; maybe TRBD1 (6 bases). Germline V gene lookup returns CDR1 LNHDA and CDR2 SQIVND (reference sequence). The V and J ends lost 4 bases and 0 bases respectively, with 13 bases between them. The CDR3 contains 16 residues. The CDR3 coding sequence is TGTGCCAGTAGTACTTGGACAGATAATAGCAATCAGCCCCAGCATTTT. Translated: CASSTWTDNSNQPQHF.

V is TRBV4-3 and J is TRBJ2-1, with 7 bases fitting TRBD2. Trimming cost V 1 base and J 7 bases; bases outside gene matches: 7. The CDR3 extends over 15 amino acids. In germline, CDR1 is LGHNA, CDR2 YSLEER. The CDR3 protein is CASSQVLARGNEQFF. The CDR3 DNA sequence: TGCGCCAGCAGCCAAGTACTAGCGCGAGGGAATGAGCAGTTCTTC.

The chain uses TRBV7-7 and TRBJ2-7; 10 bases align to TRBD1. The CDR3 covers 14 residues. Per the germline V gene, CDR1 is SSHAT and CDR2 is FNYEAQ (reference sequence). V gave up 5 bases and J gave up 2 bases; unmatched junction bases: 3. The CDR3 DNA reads TGTGCCAGCAGCACAGGACAGGGGGCCTACGAGCAGTACTTC. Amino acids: CASSTGQGAYEQYF.

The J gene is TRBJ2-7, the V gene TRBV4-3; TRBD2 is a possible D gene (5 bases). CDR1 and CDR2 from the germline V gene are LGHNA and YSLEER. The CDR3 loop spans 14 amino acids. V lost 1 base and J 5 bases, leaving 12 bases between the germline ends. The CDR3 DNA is TGCGCCAGCAGCCAAGGGACTCGAACCCACGAGCAGTACTTC. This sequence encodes CASSQGTRTHEQYF.

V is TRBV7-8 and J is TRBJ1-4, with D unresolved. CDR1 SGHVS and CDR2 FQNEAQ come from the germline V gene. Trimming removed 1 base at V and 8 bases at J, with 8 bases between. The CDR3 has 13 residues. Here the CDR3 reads CASSLGEREKLFF. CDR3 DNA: TGTGCCAGCAGCTTAGGGGAGCGGGAAAAACTGTTTTTT.

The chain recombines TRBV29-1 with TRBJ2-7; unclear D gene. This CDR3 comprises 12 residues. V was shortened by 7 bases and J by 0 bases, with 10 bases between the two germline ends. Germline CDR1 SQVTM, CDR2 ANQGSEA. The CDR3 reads CSARWSSYEQYF. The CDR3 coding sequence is TGCAGCGCCCGCTGGAGCTCCTACGAGCAGTACTTC.

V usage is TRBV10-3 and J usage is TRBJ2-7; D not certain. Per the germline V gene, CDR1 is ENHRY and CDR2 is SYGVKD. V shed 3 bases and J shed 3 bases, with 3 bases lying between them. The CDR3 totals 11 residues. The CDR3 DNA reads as TGTGCCATCAGTGATCACTACGAGCAGTACTTC. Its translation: CAISDHYEQYF.

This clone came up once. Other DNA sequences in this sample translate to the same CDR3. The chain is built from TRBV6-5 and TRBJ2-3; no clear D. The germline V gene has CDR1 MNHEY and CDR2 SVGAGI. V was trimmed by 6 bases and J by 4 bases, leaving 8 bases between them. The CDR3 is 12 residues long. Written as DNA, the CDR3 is TGTGCCAGCAGCCCTGGGGCAGATACGCAGTATTTT. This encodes CASSPGADTQYF.